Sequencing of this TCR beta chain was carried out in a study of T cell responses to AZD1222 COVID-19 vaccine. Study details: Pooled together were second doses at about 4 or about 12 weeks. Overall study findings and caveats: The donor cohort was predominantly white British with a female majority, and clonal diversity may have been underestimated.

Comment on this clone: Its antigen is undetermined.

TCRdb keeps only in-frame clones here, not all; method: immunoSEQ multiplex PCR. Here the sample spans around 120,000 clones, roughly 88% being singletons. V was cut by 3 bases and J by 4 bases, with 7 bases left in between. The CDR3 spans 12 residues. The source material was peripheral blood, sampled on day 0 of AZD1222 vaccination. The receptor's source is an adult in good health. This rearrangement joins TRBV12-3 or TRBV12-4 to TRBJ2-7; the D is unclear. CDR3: CASSFEVYEQYF. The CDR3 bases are TGTGCCAGCAGTTTTGAGGTGTACGAGCAGTACTTC.